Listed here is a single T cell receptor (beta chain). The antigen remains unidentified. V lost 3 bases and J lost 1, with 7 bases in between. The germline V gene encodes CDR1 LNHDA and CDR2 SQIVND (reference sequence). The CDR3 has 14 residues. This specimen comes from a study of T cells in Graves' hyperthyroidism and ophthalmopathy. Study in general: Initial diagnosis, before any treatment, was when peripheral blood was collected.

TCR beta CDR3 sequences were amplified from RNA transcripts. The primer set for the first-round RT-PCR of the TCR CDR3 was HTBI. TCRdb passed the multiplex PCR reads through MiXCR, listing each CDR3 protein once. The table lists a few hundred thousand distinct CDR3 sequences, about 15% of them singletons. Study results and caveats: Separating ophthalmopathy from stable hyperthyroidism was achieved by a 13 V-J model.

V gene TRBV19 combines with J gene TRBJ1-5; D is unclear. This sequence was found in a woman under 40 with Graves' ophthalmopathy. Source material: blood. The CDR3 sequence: CASSIWESNQPQHF. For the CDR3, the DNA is TGTGCCAGTAGTATCTGGGAAAGCAATCAGCCCCAGCATTTT.